The rows below give T cell receptor beta chains drawn from one sample of a study of T cell changes during pregnancy in multiple sclerosis. The repertoire was sequenced with immunoSEQ multiplex PCR; TCRdb's copy has only in-frame clones and lacks some. The sample has about 48,000 clones; around 90% are singletons. The sequencing here drew on CD4+ T cells from peripheral blood mononuclear cells, taken in the second trimester of pregnancy. These receptors originate from a female donor with multiple sclerosis, enrolled in a pregnancy study. CDR3s include the opening cysteine and the closing phenylalanine or tryptophan. Each record gives: J gene, V gene, CDR3 length, D gene, clone size, CDR3 protein, CDR3 DNA. The D gene is left open where the match is weak. Part of the rows lack a size; the others show once, few, many or a class for expanded clones.

j_gene: TRBJ2-2; v_gene: TRBV28; len: 16; d_gene: TRBD1; abundance: .; CDR3aa: CASSLETGGNTGELFF; CDR3nt: TGTGCCAGCAGTTTAGAGACAGGGGGGAACACCGGGGAGCTGTTTTTT
j_gene: TRBJ1-1; v_gene: TRBV28; len: 15; d_gene: TRBD1; abundance: .; CDR3aa: CASSTPDRAHTEAFF; CDR3nt: TGTGCCAGCAGTACCCCCGACAGGGCGCACACTGAAGCTTTCTTT
j_gene: TRBJ2-3; v_gene: TRBV5-6; len: 14; d_gene: .; abundance: .; CDR3aa: CASSPVGVTDTQYF; CDR3nt: TGTGCCAGCAGCCCGGTCGGGGTCACAGATACGCAGTATTTT
j_gene: TRBJ1-1; v_gene: TRBV6-4; len: 15; d_gene: .; abundance: .; CDR3aa: CASSPAGVGSTEAFF; CDR3nt: TGTGCCAGCAGTCCCGCAGGGGTTGGGAGTACTGAAGCTTTCTTT
j_gene: TRBJ1-3; v_gene: TRBV5-1; len: 16; d_gene: TRBD1; abundance: .; CDR3aa: CASSLLGTGNGNTIYF; CDR3nt: TGCGCCAGCAGCTTGCTTGGGACAGGGAATGGAAACACCATATATTTT
j_gene: TRBJ2-1; v_gene: TRBV10-3; len: 16; d_gene: TRBD1; abundance: .; CDR3aa: CAISVPGTGGYNEQFF; CDR3nt: TGTGCCATCAGTGTTCCTGGGACAGGAGGTTACAATGAGCAGTTCTTC
j_gene: TRBJ1-1; v_gene: TRBV5-4; len: 13; d_gene: .; abundance: .; CDR3aa: CASRGQKNTEAFF; CDR3nt: TGTGCCAGCCGAGGACAGAAGAACACTGAAGCTTTCTTT
j_gene: TRBJ2-3; v_gene: TRBV10-3; len: 17; d_gene: TRBD2; abundance: .; CDR3aa: CAISESSAGGFTDTQYF; CDR3nt: TGTGCCATCAGTGAGTCGTCAGCGGGAGGGTTCACAGATACGCAGTATTTT
j_gene: TRBJ1-1; v_gene: TRBV29-1; len: 13; d_gene: .; abundance: once; CDR3aa: CSVGRGQNTEAFF; CDR3nt: TGCAGCGTTGGTAGGGGTCAGAACACTGAAGCTTTCTTT
j_gene: TRBJ1-5; v_gene: TRBV7-6; len: 13; d_gene: .; abundance: .; CDR3aa: CASSFALGGPQHF; CDR3nt: TGTGCCAGCAGCTTCGCTCTGGGGGGACCCCAGCATTTT
j_gene: TRBJ1-5; v_gene: TRBV19; len: 14; d_gene: .; abundance: .; CDR3aa: CASSISGSNQPQHF; CDR3nt: TGTGCCAGTAGCATCAGTGGTTCCAATCAGCCCCAGCATTTT
j_gene: TRBJ2-1; v_gene: TRBV19; len: 17; d_gene: TRBD2; abundance: few; CDR3aa: CASSAGSASGSRNEQFF; CDR3nt: TGTGCCAGTAGCGCAGGGTCGGCTAGCGGGAGTCGCAATGAGCAGTTCTTC
j_gene: TRBJ2-7; v_gene: TRBV6-5; len: 14; d_gene: TRBD2; abundance: .; CDR3aa: CASSTTSGAYEQYF; CDR3nt: TGTGCCAGCAGCACCACTAGCGGAGCCTACGAGCAGTACTTC
j_gene: TRBJ2-3; v_gene: TRBV25-1; len: 15; d_gene: TRBD2; abundance: .; CDR3aa: CASSGASGSADTQYF; CDR3nt: TGTGCCAGCAGTGGAGCTAGCGGGAGCGCAGATACGCAGTATTTT
j_gene: TRBJ2-7; v_gene: TRBV5-4; len: 13; d_gene: .; abundance: .; CDR3aa: CASSLYQGYEQYF; CDR3nt: TGTGCCAGCAGCTTGTACCAGGGCTACGAGCAGTACTTC
j_gene: TRBJ1-5; v_gene: TRBV18; len: 15; d_gene: TRBD1; abundance: .; CDR3aa: CASSPGQISNQPQHF; CDR3nt: TGTGCCAGCTCACCGGGACAGATTAGCAATCAGCCCCAGCATTTT
j_gene: TRBJ2-1; v_gene: TRBV5-1; len: 15; d_gene: TRBD1; abundance: few; CDR3aa: CASSLPGQGLHEQFF; CDR3nt: TGCGCCAGCAGCTTGCCGGGACAGGGGCTCCATGAGCAGTTCTTC
j_gene: TRBJ1-2; v_gene: TRBV5-4; len: 12; d_gene: .; abundance: .; CDR3aa: CASTPDSLGYTF; CDR3nt: TGTGCCAGCACCCCAGACTCGCTTGGCTACACCTTC
j_gene: TRBJ1-1; v_gene: TRBV25-1; len: 11; d_gene: .; abundance: .; CDR3aa: CASTWNTEAFF; CDR3nt: TGTGCCAGCACTTGGAACACTGAAGCTTTCTTT
j_gene: TRBJ2-7; v_gene: TRBV19; len: 12; d_gene: TRBD1; abundance: medium-sized; CDR3aa: CARDSDRDEQYF; CDR3nt: TGTGCCAGGGACTCGGACAGGGACGAGCAGTACTTC
j_gene: TRBJ2-3; v_gene: TRBV27; len: 15; d_gene: TRBD2; abundance: .; CDR3aa: CASSLQGLATDTQYF; CDR3nt: TGTGCCAGCAGTTTACAGGGACTAGCCACAGATACGCAGTATTTT
j_gene: TRBJ1-2; v_gene: TRBV2; len: 15; d_gene: TRBD1; abundance: .; CDR3aa: CASSIRAGQGYGYTF; CDR3nt: TGTGCCAGCAGTATACGAGCGGGACAGGGGTATGGCTACACCTTC
j_gene: TRBJ2-7; v_gene: TRBV5-1; len: 14; d_gene: .; abundance: .; CDR3aa: CASSPTGTPYEQYF; CDR3nt: TGCGCCAGCAGCCCAACCGGGACACCCTACGAGCAGTACTTC
j_gene: TRBJ2-7; v_gene: TRBV5-1; len: 17; d_gene: .; abundance: .; CDR3aa: CASSISPGLQTSYEQYF; CDR3nt: TGCGCCAGCAGCATCTCCCCGGGACTCCAGACCTCCTACGAGCAGTACTTC
j_gene: TRBJ2-7; v_gene: TRBV2; len: 13; d_gene: TRBD1; abundance: .; CDR3aa: CASIVGTGNEQYF; CDR3nt: TGTGCCAGCATAGTTGGGACAGGCAACGAGCAGTACTTC
j_gene: TRBJ2-7; v_gene: TRBV30; len: 14; d_gene: .; abundance: .; CDR3aa: CAWSGKEPSYEQYF; CDR3nt: TGTGCCTGGAGCGGAAAGGAGCCCTCCTACGAGCAGTACTTC
j_gene: TRBJ1-4; v_gene: TRBV5-1; len: 16; d_gene: TRBD1; abundance: .; CDR3aa: CASSLGQGARGEKLFF; CDR3nt: TGCGCCAGCAGCTTGGGACAGGGGGCGCGGGGGGAAAAACTGTTTTTT
j_gene: TRBJ2-5; v_gene: TRBV5-8; len: 15; d_gene: TRBD2; abundance: .; CDR3aa: CASSFFGSGQETQYF; CDR3nt: TGTGCCAGCAGCTTCTTTGGTAGCGGGCAAGAGACCCAGTACTTC
j_gene: TRBJ2-7; v_gene: TRBV10-2; len: 15; d_gene: .; abundance: .; CDR3aa: CASSEGYTGTYEQYF; CDR3nt: TGCGCCAGCAGTGAGGGTTATACAGGCACCTACGAGCAGTACTTC
j_gene: TRBJ1-3; v_gene: TRBV5-4; len: 16; d_gene: TRBD1; abundance: .; CDR3aa: CASSNLTGNSGNTIYF; CDR3nt: TGTGCCAGCAGCAACTTGACAGGGAACTCTGGAAACACCATATATTTT
j_gene: TRBJ1-2; v_gene: TRBV18; len: 14; d_gene: .; abundance: .; CDR3aa: CASSGDSSYYGYTF; CDR3nt: TGTGCCAGCTCCGGAGACAGCTCTTACTATGGCTACACCTTC
j_gene: TRBJ2-5; v_gene: TRBV7-2; len: 15; d_gene: TRBD1; abundance: .; CDR3aa: CASSPPGTGGETQYF; CDR3nt: TGTGCCAGCAGCCCTCCCGGGACAGGAGGAGAGACCCAGTACTTC
j_gene: TRBJ1-5; v_gene: TRBV28; len: 13; d_gene: .; abundance: .; CDR3aa: CASRGGSNQPQHF; CDR3nt: TGTGCCTCCCGGGGAGGGAGCAATCAGCCCCAGCATTTT
j_gene: TRBJ1-5; v_gene: TRBV28; len: 14; d_gene: .; abundance: once; CDR3aa: CASSSNGLYQPQHF; CDR3nt: TGTGCCAGCAGTTCCAACGGACTATATCAGCCCCAGCATTTT
j_gene: TRBJ2-3; v_gene: TRBV28; len: 16; d_gene: TRBD2; abundance: few; CDR3aa: CASSLWSGSLSDTQYF; CDR3nt: TGTGCCAGCAGTTTATGGAGCGGGAGTCTGTCAGATACGCAGTATTTT
j_gene: TRBJ2-3; v_gene: TRBV5-1; len: 15; d_gene: TRBD1; abundance: .; CDR3aa: CASSLQGQGTDTQYF; CDR3nt: TGCGCCAGCAGCTTACAGGGACAGGGGACCGATACGCAGTATTTT
j_gene: TRBJ2-7; v_gene: TRBV18; len: 14; d_gene: .; abundance: .; CDR3aa: CASSPPALHYEQYF; CDR3nt: TGTGCCAGCTCACCACCGGCTCTCCATTACGAGCAGTACTTC
j_gene: TRBJ2-3; v_gene: TRBV5-1; len: 12; d_gene: .; abundance: .; CDR3aa: CASRRETDTQYF; CDR3nt: TGCGCCAGCAGACGGGAGACAGATACGCAGTATTTT
j_gene: TRBJ2-1; v_gene: TRBV11-2; len: 16; d_gene: TRBD1; abundance: .; CDR3aa: CASSQQTGSLHNEQFF; CDR3nt: TGTGCCAGCAGTCAACAGACAGGGAGTTTACACAATGAGCAGTTCTTC
j_gene: TRBJ1-2; v_gene: TRBV5-6; len: 13; d_gene: TRBD1; abundance: .; CDR3aa: CASSARQGGGYTF; CDR3nt: TGTGCCAGCAGCGCGAGACAGGGAGGAGGCTACACCTTC
j_gene: TRBJ1-1; v_gene: TRBV5-6; len: 16; d_gene: TRBD1; abundance: .; CDR3aa: CASSIRTGGRGTEAFF; CDR3nt: TGTGCCAGCAGCATTAGGACAGGCGGTAGGGGCACTGAAGCTTTCTTT
j_gene: TRBJ2-7; v_gene: TRBV18; len: 13; d_gene: .; abundance: .; CDR3aa: CASSPPPGYEQYF; CDR3nt: TGTGCCAGCTCACCACCCCCCGGGTACGAGCAGTACTTC
j_gene: TRBJ2-2; v_gene: TRBV5-4; len: 16; d_gene: TRBD1; abundance: .; CDR3aa: CASSSRGQGNTGELFF; CDR3nt: TGTGCCAGCAGCTCTCGAGGACAGGGAAACACCGGGGAGCTGTTTTTT
j_gene: TRBJ2-6; v_gene: TRBV2; len: 16; d_gene: .; abundance: .; CDR3aa: CASSAPGWAGANVLTF; CDR3nt: TGTGCCAGCAGTGCCCCAGGCTGGGCTGGGGCCAACGTCCTGACTTTC
j_gene: TRBJ2-7; v_gene: TRBV6-5; len: 15; d_gene: TRBD1; abundance: once; CDR3aa: CASSRRDRGGDEQYF; CDR3nt: TGTGCCAGCAGTCGCCGGGACAGGGGAGGGGACGAGCAGTACTTC
j_gene: TRBJ2-5; v_gene: TRBV29-1; len: 14; d_gene: TRBD1; abundance: .; CDR3aa: CSVATGALQETQYF; CDR3nt: TGCAGCGTTGCAACAGGGGCCCTACAAGAGACCCAGTACTTC
j_gene: TRBJ1-2; v_gene: TRBV7-9; len: 13; d_gene: .; abundance: .; CDR3aa: CASSRQEDYGYTF; CDR3nt: TGTGCCAGCAGCAGACAGGAAGACTATGGCTACACCTTC
j_gene: TRBJ1-2; v_gene: TRBV7-9; len: 15; d_gene: TRBD1; abundance: .; CDR3aa: CASSPRTGSNYGYTF; CDR3nt: TGTGCCAGCAGCCCCAGGACAGGGAGTAACTATGGCTACACCTTC
j_gene: TRBJ2-2; v_gene: TRBV28; len: 11; d_gene: .; abundance: .; CDR3aa: CASSLLGELFF; CDR3nt: TGTGCCAGCAGTTTACTAGGGGAGCTGTTTTTT
j_gene: TRBJ2-5; v_gene: TRBV5-1; len: 17; d_gene: TRBD2; abundance: .; CDR3aa: CASSMGLAGGDQETQYF; CDR3nt: TGCGCCAGCAGCATGGGACTAGCGGGAGGGGACCAAGAGACCCAGTACTTC
j_gene: TRBJ2-6; v_gene: TRBV7-9; len: 15; d_gene: TRBD1; abundance: .; CDR3aa: CASSWDRDGANVLTF; CDR3nt: TGTGCCAGCAGCTGGGACAGGGATGGGGCCAACGTCCTGACTTTC
j_gene: TRBJ2-7; v_gene: TRBV27; len: 14; d_gene: .; abundance: .; CDR3aa: CASSLHPGGYEQYF; CDR3nt: TGTGCCAGCAGTTTACACCCTGGGGGGTACGAGCAGTACTTC
j_gene: TRBJ2-5; v_gene: TRBV7-2; len: 13; d_gene: TRBD1; abundance: .; CDR3aa: CASSSSGGETQYF; CDR3nt: TGTGCCAGCAGCTCATCAGGGGGCGAGACCCAGTACTTC
j_gene: TRBJ2-5; v_gene: TRBV30; len: 16; d_gene: TRBD2; abundance: .; CDR3aa: CAWSRGLAGFKETQYF; CDR3nt: TGTGCCTGGAGCAGGGGACTAGCGGGGTTTAAAGAGACCCAGTACTTC
j_gene: TRBJ2-3; v_gene: TRBV5-1; len: 14; d_gene: TRBD2; abundance: .; CDR3aa: CASEAAGSTDTQYF; CDR3nt: TGCGCCAGTGAAGCAGCGGGAAGCACAGATACGCAGTATTTT
j_gene: TRBJ2-5; v_gene: TRBV5-1; len: 15; d_gene: TRBD1; abundance: .; CDR3aa: CASSRTGPVQETQYF; CDR3nt: TGCGCCAGCAGCCGGACAGGGCCGGTCCAAGAGACCCAGTACTTC
j_gene: TRBJ2-3; v_gene: TRBV27; len: 17; d_gene: TRBD2; abundance: .; CDR3aa: CASSFILAGPNSDTQYF; CDR3nt: TGTGCCAGCAGTTTTATTCTAGCGGGGCCTAACTCAGATACGCAGTATTTT
j_gene: TRBJ2-1; v_gene: TRBV7-3; len: 16; d_gene: TRBD2; abundance: .; CDR3aa: CASSPTGTSRGDEQFF; CDR3nt: TGTGCCAGCAGCCCCACCGGGACTAGTAGGGGGGATGAGCAGTTCTTC
j_gene: TRBJ2-1; v_gene: TRBV5-1; len: 18; d_gene: TRBD2; abundance: .; CDR3aa: CASSILGLGGGSYNEQFF; CDR3nt: TGCGCCAGCAGCATCCTGGGACTAGGGGGAGGATCCTACAATGAGCAGTTCTTC